The rows below give T cell receptor beta chains drawn from one sample of a study of Ad26.COV2.S vaccination and SARS-CoV-2 variants. Generated by immunoSEQ multiplex PCR, the TCRdb table keeps only in-frame clones and is missing some. Found here are 350,000 to 400,000 clones, less than 90% of them singletons; the top ten hold 3% to 3.5%. The specimen was peripheral blood, collected in a trial of Ad26.COV2.S vaccine versus placebo. These receptors were obtained from a person aged 18-60 years who received the Ad26.COV2.S COVID-19 vaccine or a placebo. CDR3s include the opening cysteine and the closing phenylalanine or tryptophan. D genes are given only for firm matches. Clone size is given for some rows only: seen once, a few or many times, or a class if the clone is expanded.

v_call,clone_size,j_call,d_call,cdr3_nt,cdr3_aa
TRBV7-9,NA,TRBJ1-2,TRBD1,TGTGCCAGCAGCCCCTTCGGACAGGGACTAGTTGGCTACACCTTC,CASSPFGQGLVGYTF
TRBV6-5,NA,TRBJ2-1,NA,TGTGCCAGCAGTACTAGGGCCTACAATGAGCAGTTCTTC,CASSTRAYNEQFF
TRBV4-1,NA,TRBJ1-2,TRBD1,TGCGCCAGCAGCCAAGCCGGGGGACAGGGGGCTCCTAACTATGGCTACACCTTC,CASSQAGGQGAPNYGYTF
TRBV7-9,NA,TRBJ1-2,NA,TGTGCCAGCAGCTTCGTGGCAGGGAGTTATGGCTACACCTTC,CASSFVAGSYGYTF
TRBV19,NA,TRBJ2-7,NA,TGTGCCAGTAGTCCCAATTCTGGTTCCTACGAGCAGTACTTC,CASSPNSGSYEQYF
TRBV5-4,NA,TRBJ2-2,NA,TGTGCCAGCAGCTTGAACCACGGGGGTGACACCGGGGAGCTGTTTTTT,CASSLNHGGDTGELFF
TRBV7-9,once,TRBJ2-7,TRBD2,TGTGCCAGCAGCTTAGAAGAGCGGGGGAGCTCCTACGAGCAGTACTTC,CASSLEERGSSYEQYF
TRBV6-5,NA,TRBJ2-7,NA,TGTGCCAGCAGTTACGGAGGGGTAGAATACGAGCAGTACTTC,CASSYGGVEYEQYF
TRBV2,few,TRBJ2-7,NA,TGTGCCAGCAGTGTTGACAACTCCTACGAGCAGTACTTC,CASSVDNSYEQYF
TRBV7-8,NA,TRBJ1-5,NA,TGTGCCAGCAGCTTAGCCCACAATAGCAATCAGCCCCAGCATTTT,CASSLAHNSNQPQHF
TRBV10-1,once,TRBJ2-3,TRBD2,TGCGCCAGCAGTGGAGGGGTTAGCGGGGGAGATACGCAGTATTTT,CASSGGVSGGDTQYF
TRBV6-5,NA,TRBJ2-2,TRBD1,TGTGCCAGCACCTACAGGGGGAACACCGGGGAGCTGTTTTTT,CASTYRGNTGELFF
TRBV5-1,NA,TRBJ1-1,NA,TGCGCCAGCAGCTTGGACCAGTACACTGAAGCTTTCTTT,CASSLDQYTEAFF
TRBV5-4,NA,TRBJ2-3,TRBD1,TGTGCCAGCAGCTCCCGGGACAGGGCAGATACGCAGTATTTT,CASSSRDRADTQYF
TRBV2,NA,TRBJ2-7,NA,TGTGCCAGCAGTGAAGAGGTCAGGGACTCCTACGAGCAGTACTTC,CASSEEVRDSYEQYF
TRBV5-1,NA,TRBJ2-7,NA,TGCGCCAGCAGCCCCTCGGTTGTGTCAGGGGGGGAGCAGTACTTC,CASSPSVVSGGEQYF
TRBV29-1,few,TRBJ2-7,TRBD2,TGCAGCGTTGAATCAGCGGGGAGCTCCTACGAGCAGTACTTC,CSVESAGSSYEQYF
TRBV5-1,NA,TRBJ2-5,TRBD2,TGCGCCAGCATCCCCTATGGTAGCGGGGGTAAAGAGACCCAGTACTTC,CASIPYGSGGKETQYF
TRBV7-8,NA,TRBJ1-5,TRBD1,TGTGCCAGCAGCTCGTTACAGGGGGCCCGGTACTATAGCAATCAGCCCCAGCATTTT,CASSSLQGARYYSNQPQHF
TRBV5-6,NA,TRBJ1-5,NA,TGTGCCAGCAGCTTGGCGTCGGGGGCTTATCAGCCCCAGCATTTT,CASSLASGAYQPQHF
TRBV24-1,NA,TRBJ2-7,TRBD1,TGTGCCACCAGTGATCAAGGCGACAGGGCCTCCCACGAGCAGTACTTC,CATSDQGDRASHEQYF
TRBV2,NA,TRBJ2-2,NA,TGTGCCAGCAGTGATCTAGTTTTCACCGGGGAGCTGTTTTTT,CASSDLVFTGELFF
TRBV3-1/TRBV3-2,NA,TRBJ2-7,TRBD1,TGTGCCAGCAGCCCGGGACAGCCGTACGAGCAGTACTTC,CASSPGQPYEQYF
TRBV7-8,few,TRBJ2-7,TRBD1,TGTGCCAGCAGCTTGAGACAGGGAAAAGGGGACCAGCAGTACTTC,CASSLRQGKGDQQYF
TRBV12-5,NA,TRBJ2-7,NA,TGTGCTAGTGGTTTCAGGGGCGGGGGTTTTACCTCCTACGAGCAGTACTTC,CASGFRGGGFTSYEQYF
TRBV7-9,few,TRBJ1-4,TRBD1,TGTGCCAGCAGCCGAACTACGACCCGGACAGGCTCTAATGAAAAACTGTTTTTT,CASSRTTTRTGSNEKLFF